This T cell receptor beta chain was observed in a study of blood T cell repertoires in COVID-19. Repertoires were generated with immunoSEQ multiplex PCR, while TCRdb's copy carries only in-frame clones and drops some. The sample includes 150,000 to 200,000 clones, about 78% of them seen just once. Participant ages covered 18 to 89 years across 20 to 30 US areas. Cohort placement rested on clinical history that participants reported themselves. Before being deemed recovered, Cohort 3 donors had two negative PCRs, clearance, or symptom resolution. CDR3 length equals 15 residues. Trimming cost V 0 bases and J 1 base, with 9 bases left between them. Looked up from germline, CDR1 is LGHNA and CDR2 is YSLEER.

Material for sequencing was PBMCs or T cells enriched from blood (not recorded which). The chain has TRBV4-3 and TRBJ1-1; D may be TRBD1 (6 bases). This receptor was obtained from a woman aged 50 to 60 who had recovered from COVID-19. The CDR3: CASSQDGQSNTEAFF. For the CDR3, the DNA is TGCGCCAGCAGCCAAGATGGACAGTCGAACACTGAAGCTTTCTTT.